The 22 T cell receptor beta chains presented below share a single source sample, sequenced in a study of post-analysis software for immune sequencing data. Their antigens are not known. Study-level points and caveats: The study found TRBV5-6, TRBV5-1 and TRBV20-1 among five TRBV segments more frequent in patients than controls.

Unique molecular identifiers featured in each of the TCR beta cDNA libraries. TCRdb re-called the PCR reads through MiXCR, storing one row per CDR3 protein. The repertoire consists of around 500,000 distinct CDR3 sequences, with 30% to 40% occurring once and the leading ten covering 5% to 6%. Input material: blood. The source is a girl aged 2-17 years with multiple sclerosis.

This clonotype has just a few counts. This chain joins TRBV29-1 and TRBJ1-2; TRBD1 matches 8 bases. V lost 4 bases, J lost 7 bases, and 5 bases stayed unmatched. The CDR3 loop spans 12 amino acids. The germline V gene has CDR1 SQVTM and CDR2 ANQGSEA. The CDR3 DNA reads TGCAGCGTTGTACCAGGGGGCCTTGGCTACACCTTC. It encodes CSVVPGGLGYTF.

J is TRBJ2-6 and V is TRBV29-1; possibly TRBD1 for D (6 bases). V dropped 2 bases and J dropped 0 bases, with 17 bases sitting between them. CDR1 and CDR2 (germline): SQVTM, ANQGSEA. The CDR3 consists of 18 residues. CDR3 amino acids: CSVERDIPDNSGANVLTF. The CDR3 DNA reads TGCAGCGTTGAACGGGACATACCCGACAACTCTGGGGCCAACGTCCTGACTTTC.

The chain carries TRBV6-1 and TRBJ1-4; D call uncertain. CDR3 length equals 14 residues. Germline loops: CDR1 MNHNS, CDR2 SASEGT. V was shortened by 10 bases and J by 0 bases, with 12 bases between the two germline ends. This CDR3 is CATESGSTNEKLFF. The CDR3 DNA reads TGTGCCACCGAATCAGGTTCAACTAATGAAAAACTGTTTTTT.

The chain links TRBV27 to TRBJ2-4; TRBD1 agrees at 7 bases. This CDR3 region has 15 residues. In germline, CDR1 is MNHEY, CDR2 SMNVEV (reference sequence). V lost 4 bases, J lost 1 base, and 4 bases stayed unmatched. The CDR3 sequence is CASSSRGMAKNIQYF. Written as DNA, the CDR3 is TGTGCCAGCAGTTCCAGGGGGATGGCCAAAAACATTCAGTACTTC.

The chain recombines TRBV9 with TRBJ2-3; no firm D call. In germline, CDR1 is SGDLS, CDR2 YYNGEE. The CDR3 consists of 14 residues. The germline V and J ends were trimmed by 2 bases and 0 bases, with 7 bases remaining between them. CDR3 sequence: CASSVDPSTDTQYF. CDR3 nucleotides: TGTGCCAGCAGCGTGGATCCTAGCACAGATACGCAGTATTTT.

The chain couples TRBV3-1 to TRBJ2-3; weak D call: TRBD2 (6 bases). The CDR3 runs 18 residues. The V and J ends lost 3 bases and 4 bases respectively, with 23 bases between them. The germline CDR1 and CDR2 sequences are LGHDT and YNNKEL (reference sequence). In nucleotides, the CDR3 is TGTGCCAGCAGCCATTACCTTCCGGGGGACCCACAGGCAGATACGCAGTATTTT. Translating it yields CASSHYLPGDPQADTQYF.

The gene calls are TRBV9 and TRBJ2-1, with 9 bases identical to TRBD2. V lost 0 bases to trimming and J lost 7 bases; unmatched junction nucleotides: 8. In germline, CDR1 is SGDLS, CDR2 YYNGEE. This CDR3 contains 16 residues. CDR3 DNA: TGTGCCAGCAGCGTAGAGGCGGGGGGGCTTAGGAATGAGCAGTTCTTC. This gives the protein CASSVEAGGLRNEQFF. Full variable domain (missing parts from reference TRBV9 and TRBJ2-1): DSGVTQTPKHLITATGQRVTLRCSPRSGDLSVYWYQQSLDQGLQFLIQYYNGEERAKGNILERFSAQQFPDLHSELNLSSLELGDSALYFCASSVEAGGLRNEQFFGPGTRLTVL.

This clonotype was seen only once. J is TRBJ1-5 and V is TRBV10-3; the D gene is possibly TRBD1 (6 bases). The V gene's germline CDR1 is ENHRY and CDR2 SYGVKD. The CDR3 is 15 residues long. The germline V and J ends were trimmed by 2 bases and 2 bases, with 10 bases remaining between them. The CDR3 region is CAISEQAGGNQPQHF. CDR3 nucleotide sequence: TGTGCCATCAGTGAGCAGGCAGGGGGCAATCAGCCCCAGCATTTT.

This chain links TRBV7-9 with TRBJ2-3, with D perhaps TRBD1 or TRBD2 (5 bases each). Trimming removed 6 bases at V and 0 bases at J, with 16 bases between. The CDR3 loop spans 16 amino acids. Germline CDR1 SEHNR, CDR2 FQNEAQ (reference sequence). The CDR3 loop reads CASRPPRWGSTDTQYF. CDR3 nucleotide sequence: TGTGCCAGCAGGCCTCCCCGCTGGGGGAGCACAGATACGCAGTATTTT.

There are a few counts of this clonotype. The rearrangement links TRBV24-1 to TRBJ2-1; a possible D gene is TRBD1 (6 bases). The CDR3 totals 16 residues. The V gene's germline CDR1 is KGHDR and CDR2 SFDVKD. V gave up 5 bases and J gave up 5 bases, with 18 bases separating them. The CDR3: CATSGPGTLINNEQFF. For the CDR3, the DNA is TGTGCCACCAGTGGTCCCGGGACACTCATAAACAATGAGCAGTTCTTC.

Only a few counts were recorded for this clonotype. The chain has TRBV6-5 and TRBJ1-6, with unresolved D. This CDR3 has 16 residues. Germline values: CDR1 MNHEY, CDR2 SVGAGI. V was pared by 6 bases and J by 0 bases, with 12 bases between. Here the CDR3 DNA reads TGTGCCAGCAGGTCCGGTCCCCGCTCCTATAATTCACCCCTCCACTTT. This codes for CASRSGPRSYNSPLHF.

The chain links TRBV18 to TRBJ2-7, with TRBD1 matching 9 bases. Trimming removed 0 bases from V and 6 bases from J; junction bases left unmatched: 6. The V gene's germline CDR1 is KGHSH and CDR2 LQKENI. The CDR3 is 15 residues long. The CDR3 region is CASSPPGTGLSEQYF. CDR3 nucleotide sequence: TGTGCCAGCTCACCACCGGGGACAGGGCTATCCGAGCAGTACTTC.

The CDR3 spells CASSGTGLNTEAFF. As DNA, the CDR3 is TGTGCCAGCAGTGGGACAGGGCTGAACACTGAAGCTTTCTTT. The rearrangement joins TRBV7-9 to TRBJ1-1; the match to TRBD1 covers 9 bases. After removal of 6 bases from V and 0 bases from J, the junction contained 2 bases not matched to a gene. The CDR3 extends over 14 amino acids. Germline V gene sequence: CDR1 SEHNR, CDR2 FQNEAQ (reference sequence).

This clonotype was seen more than once but under ten times. The chain joins TRBV29-1 to TRBJ1-1; D ambiguous. V was cut by 3 bases and J by 0 bases, with 8 bases left in between. The CDR3 is 13 amino acids. Germline-derived CDR1 and CDR2 are SQVTM and ANQGSEA. The CDR3, as DNA: TGCAGCGTTGACGGTTTCATGAACACTGAAGCTTTCTTT. Its translation: CSVDGFMNTEAFF.

The chain combines TRBV5-1 with TRBJ2-1; D ambiguous. The ends were cut back, 3 bases at V and 5 bases at J, with 15 bases in the middle. Germline values: CDR1 SGHRS, CDR2 YFSETQ. The CDR3 contains 15 residues. The CDR3 DNA reads as TGCGCCAGCAGCTCCCCGGCGAACCGGGACAATGAGCAGTTCTTC. Translation: CASSSPANRDNEQFF.

The chain recombines TRBV20-1 with TRBJ2-3, with 8 bases lining up with TRBD1. The CDR3 contains 16 residues. Losses at the gene ends were 4 bases for V and 5 bases for J; bases not matched to a gene: 14. The germline CDR1 and CDR2 sequences are DFQATT and SNEGSKA (reference sequence). CDR3: CSAKITGGPKGDTQYF. The CDR3 DNA reads as TGCAGTGCTAAGATTACAGGGGGGCCTAAGGGAGATACGCAGTATTTT.

The chain links TRBV5-1 to TRBJ2-7; D gene ambiguous. V shed 0 bases and J shed 2 bases, with 6 bases lying between them. CDR1 and CDR2 from the germline V gene are SGHRS and YFSETQ. The CDR3 covers 13 residues. CDR3 region: CASSLATTYEQYF. The CDR3 region has the DNA TGCGCCAGCAGCTTGGCCACTACCTACGAGCAGTACTTC.

This clonotype has just a few counts. The CDR3 DNA reads as TGTGCCAGCAGCGTTATCCCCCTCGACGGGGGAGAGACCCAGTACTTC. Amino acids: CASSVIPLDGGETQYF. The chain uses TRBV28 and TRBJ2-5; TRBD2 might be the D (6 bases). The CDR3 extends over 16 amino acids. The germline V gene has CDR1 MDHEN and CDR2 SYDVKM. The V and J ends lost 6 bases and 4 bases respectively, with 21 bases between them.

With regard to this clonotype: This clone may be a read error of a much larger clone one base away. The chain employs TRBV5-1 and TRBJ2-1; D remains ambiguous. This CDR3 contains 14 residues. Germline V CDR1 and CDR2: SGHRS, YFSETQ. V was shortened by 6 bases and J by 3 bases, with 13 bases between the two germline ends. The CDR3 reads CASNLVQFYNEQFF. The CDR3 DNA is TGCGCCAGCAACTTAGTACAGTTCTACAATGAGCAGTTCTTC.

The chain uses TRBV5-5 and TRBJ2-4; 9 bases fit TRBD1. V gave up 4 bases and J gave up 13 bases; unmatched junction bases: 15. Germline-derived CDR1 and CDR2 are SGHKS and YYEKEE (reference sequence). The CDR3 is 15 residues long. CDR3 DNA: TGTGCCAGCAGCACGGACAGGGGATCTTACAATGAGCAGTACTTC. It specifies CASSTDRGSYNEQYF.

This clonotype was recorded at least ten times. The chain combines TRBV5-1 with TRBJ2-5, with no clear D. The CDR3 spans 14 residues. Germline CDR1 is SGHRS and CDR2 is YFSETQ. The V gene lost 7 bases and the J gene lost 5 bases, with 18 bases spanning the gap. The CDR3 region has the DNA TGCGCCAGCTTTCGAGACCGGGCCCTGGAGACCCAGTACTTC. Translating gives CASFRDRALETQYF.

The chain combines TRBV3-1 with TRBJ2-6; maybe TRBD1 (6 bases). The length of the CDR3 is 18 residues. CDR1 and CDR2 from the germline V gene are LGHDT and YNNKEL (reference sequence). Trimming removed 2 bases at V and 1 base at J, with 15 bases between. DNA for the CDR3: TGTGCCAGCAGCCAATCGGACAGAAGATTATCTGGGGCCAACGTCCTGACTTTC. Its translation: CASSQSDRRLSGANVLTF.